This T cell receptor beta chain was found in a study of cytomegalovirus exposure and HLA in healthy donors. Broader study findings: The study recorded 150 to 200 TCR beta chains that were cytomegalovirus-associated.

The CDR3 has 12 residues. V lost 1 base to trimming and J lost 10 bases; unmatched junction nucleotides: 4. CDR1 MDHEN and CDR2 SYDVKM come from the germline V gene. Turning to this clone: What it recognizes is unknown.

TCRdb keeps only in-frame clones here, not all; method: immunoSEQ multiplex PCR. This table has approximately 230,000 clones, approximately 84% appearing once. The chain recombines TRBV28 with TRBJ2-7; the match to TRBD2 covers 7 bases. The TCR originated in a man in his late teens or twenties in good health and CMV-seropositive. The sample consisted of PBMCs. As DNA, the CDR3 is TGTGCCAGCAGTTTATTAGGGACTATTCAGTACTTC. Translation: CASSLLGTIQYF.